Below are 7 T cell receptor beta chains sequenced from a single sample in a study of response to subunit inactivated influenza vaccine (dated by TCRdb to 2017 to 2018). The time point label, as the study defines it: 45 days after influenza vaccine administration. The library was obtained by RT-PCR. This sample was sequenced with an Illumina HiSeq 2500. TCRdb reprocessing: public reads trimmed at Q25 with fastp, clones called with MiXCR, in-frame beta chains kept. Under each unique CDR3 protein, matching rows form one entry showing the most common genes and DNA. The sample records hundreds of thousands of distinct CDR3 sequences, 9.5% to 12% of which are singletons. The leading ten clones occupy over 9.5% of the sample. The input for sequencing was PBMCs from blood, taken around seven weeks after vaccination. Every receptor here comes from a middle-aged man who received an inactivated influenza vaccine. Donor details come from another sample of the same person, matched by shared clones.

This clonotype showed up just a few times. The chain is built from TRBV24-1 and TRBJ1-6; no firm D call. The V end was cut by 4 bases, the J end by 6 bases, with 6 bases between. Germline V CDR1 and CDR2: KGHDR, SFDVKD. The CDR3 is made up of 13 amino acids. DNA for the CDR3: TGTGCCACCAGTGAAGGACCTAATTCACCCCTCCACTTT. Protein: CATSEGPNSPLHF.

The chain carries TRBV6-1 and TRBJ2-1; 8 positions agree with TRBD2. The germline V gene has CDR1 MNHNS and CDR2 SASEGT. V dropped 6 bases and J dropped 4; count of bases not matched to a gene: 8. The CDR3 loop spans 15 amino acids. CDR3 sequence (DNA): TGTGCCAGCAGGGTGGCGGGGGGCGCTTACAATGAGCAGTTCTTC. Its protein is CASRVAGGAYNEQFF.

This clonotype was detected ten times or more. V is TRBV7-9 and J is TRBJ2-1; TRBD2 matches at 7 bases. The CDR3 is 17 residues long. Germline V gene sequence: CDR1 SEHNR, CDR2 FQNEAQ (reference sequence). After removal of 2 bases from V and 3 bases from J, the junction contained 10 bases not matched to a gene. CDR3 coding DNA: TGTGCCAGCAGCTTATTACCGGTCAGCGGGATCTACAATGAGCAGTTCTTC. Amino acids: CASSLLPVSGIYNEQFF.

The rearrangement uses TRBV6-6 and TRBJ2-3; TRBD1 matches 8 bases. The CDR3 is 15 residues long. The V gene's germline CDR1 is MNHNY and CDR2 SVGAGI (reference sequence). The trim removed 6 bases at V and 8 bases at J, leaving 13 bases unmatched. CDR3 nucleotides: TGTGCCAGCAGGACAGGGACAGGCGGAGGTGCTACGCAGTATTTT. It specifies CASRTGTGGGATQYF.

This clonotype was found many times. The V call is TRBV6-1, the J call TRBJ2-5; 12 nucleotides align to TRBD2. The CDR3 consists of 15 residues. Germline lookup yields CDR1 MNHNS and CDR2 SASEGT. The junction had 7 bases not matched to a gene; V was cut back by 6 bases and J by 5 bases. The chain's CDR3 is CASRLAGGFAETQYF. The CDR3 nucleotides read TGTGCCAGCAGACTAGCGGGAGGTTTCGCGGAGACCCAGTACTTC.

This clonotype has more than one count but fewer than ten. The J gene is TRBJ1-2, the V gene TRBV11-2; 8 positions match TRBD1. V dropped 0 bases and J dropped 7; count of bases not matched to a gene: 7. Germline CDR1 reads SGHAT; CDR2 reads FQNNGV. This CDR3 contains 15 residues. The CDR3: CASSLEGGQGGGYTF. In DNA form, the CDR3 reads TGTGCCAGCAGCTTAGAGGGTGGACAGGGTGGTGGCTACACCTTC.

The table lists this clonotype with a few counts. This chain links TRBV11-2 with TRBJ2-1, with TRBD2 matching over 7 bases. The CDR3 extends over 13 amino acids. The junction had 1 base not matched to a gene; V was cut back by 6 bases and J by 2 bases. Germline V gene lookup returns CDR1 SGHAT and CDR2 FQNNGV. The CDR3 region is CASRGLAYNEQFF. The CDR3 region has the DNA TGTGCCAGCAGAGGACTAGCCTACAATGAGCAGTTCTTC.